Listed here are 14 T cell receptor beta chains from one sample, sequenced in a study of T cell responses to AZD1222 COVID-19 vaccine. Sequencing was performed with immunoSEQ multiplex PCR; in TCRdb, only in-frame clones are kept and a portion is missing. The sample includes about 100,000 clones, around 87% seen only once; the top ten take more than 15%. The source was peripheral blood, collected on day 0 of AZD1222 vaccination. The receptors originated from an adult in good health.

The rearrangement links TRBV7-9 to TRBJ1-1; 9 bases are shared with TRBD1. The CDR3 length is 14 residues. Germline V lookup: CDR1 SEHNR, CDR2 FQNEAQ (reference sequence). After removal of 9 bases from V and 1 base from J, the junction contained 6 bases not matched to a gene. Here the CDR3 DNA reads TGTGCCAGTAACCGGGACAGGGCGAACACTGAAGCTTTCTTT. It translates to CASNRDRANTEAFF.

Note on this clone: One end of the junction varies from germline; a read error may be responsible. This chain joins TRBV7-2 and TRBJ2-2; TRBD1 might be the D (5 bases). Germline-derived CDR1 and CDR2 are SGHTA and FQGNSA. This CDR3 comprises 13 residues. As DNA, the CDR3 is TGTGCCAGCAGTGACAGCTACACCAGGGAGCTGTTTTTT. Translation: CASSDSYTRELFF.

The J gene is TRBJ2-5, the V gene TRBV18; D may be TRBD2 (5 bases). The CDR3 has 12 amino acids. V was trimmed by 3 bases and J by 4 bases, leaving 6 bases between them. From germline, CDR1 is KGHSH and CDR2 LQKENI. The CDR3 sequence: CASSPGRETQYF. CDR3 nucleotide sequence: TGTGCCAGCTCACCTGGGAGAGAGACCCAGTACTTC.

The chain joins TRBV6-1 to TRBJ1-1, with D unclear. This CDR3 comprises 14 residues. Germline CDR1 and CDR2: MNHNS and SASEGT. V was shortened by 2 bases and J by 3 bases, with 10 bases between the two germline ends. CDR3 sequence reads: CASSERIRDTEAFF. The CDR3 DNA is TGTGCCAGCAGTGAAAGGATAAGGGACACTGAAGCTTTCTTT.

The chain carries TRBV5-1 and TRBJ2-3, with unresolved D. V lost 3 bases and J 0 bases, leaving 5 bases between the germline ends. The germline V gene has CDR1 SGHRS and CDR2 YFSETQ. CDR3 length: 13 amino acids. The chain's CDR3 is CASSSGSTDTQYF. CDR3 nucleotides: TGCGCCAGCAGCTCGGGTAGCACAGATACGCAGTATTTT.

J is TRBJ1-3 and V is TRBV2, with D possibly being TRBD1 (5 bases). The CDR3 covers 16 residues. The V and J ends lost 3 bases and 4 bases respectively, with 16 bases between them. Germline V CDR1 and CDR2: SNHLY, FYNNEI. CDR3 DNA: TGTGCCAGCAGTGACGAGGAGGGGACTTCGGGAAACACCATATATTTT. Encoded protein: CASSDEEGTSGNTIYF. The full variable domain, rest sourced from reference TRBV2 and TRBJ1-3, is EPEVTQTPSHQVTQMGQEVILRCVPISNHLYFYWYRQILGQKVEFLVSFYNNEISEKSEIFDDQFSVERPDGSNFTLKIRSTKLEDSAMYFCASSDEEGTSGNTIYFGEGSWLTVV.

The chain couples TRBV7-6 to TRBJ1-1, with D perhaps TRBD1 (6 bases). Germline V lookup: CDR1 SGHVS, CDR2 FNYEAQ. The CDR3 is 13 residues long. Trimming shortened V by 3 bases and J by 5 bases, and 10 bases separated the two germline ends. The chain's CDR3 is CASSFQGRTEAFF. Here the CDR3 DNA reads TGTGCCAGCAGCTTCCAGGGGAGGACTGAAGCTTTCTTT.

The V call is TRBV27, the J call TRBJ1-6, with 8 bases that match TRBD1. This CDR3 is built from 20 residues. The germline V gene encodes CDR1 MNHEY and CDR2 SMNVEV (reference sequence). J was trimmed by 3 bases and V by 9 bases; bases with no gene match: 22. CDR3 coding DNA: TGTGCCAGGGTTCGTAGCGGACAGGGAAAGAGTATTAGCTATAATTCACCCCTCCACTTT. This translates into CARVRSGQGKSISYNSPLHF.

The chain carries TRBV5-1 and TRBJ2-1; 8 bases are shared with TRBD2. Germline trimming cut 1 base from V and 5 bases from J; bases unmatched to any gene: 5. This CDR3 spans 15 amino acids. CDR1 is SGHRS and CDR2 is YFSETQ in the germline V gene. CDR3 nucleotides: TGCGCCAGCAGCTTGAGCGGGGGCGCCCACAATGAGCAGTTCTTC. Its translation: CASSLSGGAHNEQFF.

The chain couples TRBV6-1 to TRBJ1-3; D gene ambiguous. The germline V gene has CDR1 MNHNS and CDR2 SASEGT. V lost 0 bases and J 3 bases, leaving 9 bases between the germline ends. The CDR3 is 15 residues long. In nucleotides, the CDR3 is TGTGCCAGCAGTGAAGCTCTTCAAGTTGGAAACACCATATATTTT. It yields the protein CASSEALQVGNTIYF.

This clone was counted only a few times. The chain couples TRBV4-2 to TRBJ2-5, with 7 positions matching TRBD2. V shed 0 bases, J shed 5 bases, and the junction held 9 bases outside the gene matches. This CDR3 has 16 residues. From germline, CDR1 is LGHNA and CDR2 YNFKEQ. Here the CDR3 reads CASSQDPREGRETQYF. CDR3 nucleotide sequence: TGTGCCAGCAGCCAAGATCCCAGGGAGGGAAGGGAGACCCAGTACTTC.

The genes are TRBV7-3 and TRBJ1-2; a possible D gene is TRBD1 (6 bases). In germline, CDR1 is SGHTA, CDR2 FQGTGA. This CDR3 contains 20 residues. V lost 2 bases to trimming and J lost 4 bases, with 29 bases between them. CDR3 DNA: TGTGCCAGCAGCTTAGACCACCGGGGGACATCCGAACCCTACGGCTATGGCTACACCTTC. Encoded protein: CASSLDHRGTSEPYGYGYTF.

This sequence joins TRBV4-1 and TRBJ2-2; D is ambiguous. Looked up from germline, CDR1 is MGHRA and CDR2 is YSYEKL. The CDR3 sequence is 16 residues long. The V and J ends lost 3 bases and 7 bases respectively, with 18 bases between them. The CDR3 region is CASSHTNRREVGELFF. The CDR3 bases are TGCGCCAGCAGCCACACAAACAGACGTGAGGTCGGGGAGCTGTTTTTT.

V gene TRBV29-1 combines with J gene TRBJ1-6; D is possibly TRBD1 (5 bases). CDR1 is SQVTM, CDR2 ANQGSEA, per germline. Deletions cut 5 bases from V and 5 bases from J, with 13 bases between. CDR3 length equals 14 residues. The CDR3: CSVQGVEHNSPLHF. The CDR3 bases are TGCAGCGTTCAGGGTGTTGAACATAATTCACCCCTCCACTTT.